Listed below are T cell receptor beta chains from one sample, sequenced in a study of blood T cells in healthy people across ages. TCRdb analysed the 5' RACE reads with MiXCR anew, one entry per CDR3 protein. Of about 640,000 distinct CDR3 sequences detected, around 54% appear once; the ten largest clones hold 30% to 45%. Sequenced: blood. The receptors were sampled from a man between 60 and 75 years old in good health. Each CDR3 is given without its conserved first and last residue. Fields, in order: J gene, V gene, clone size, CDR3 protein. For some rows the clone size is stated as once, few or many, or as a class when expanded; others skip it.

J: TRBJ2-5; V: TRBV11-2; size: few; CDR3: ASSPIGLAGAGETQY
J: TRBJ2-3; V: TRBV6-5; size: few; CDR3: ASSQDGYTQY
J: -; V: TRBV7-2; size: -; CDR3: ASSLGRDPTQY
J: TRBJ2-2; V: TRBV20-1; size: -; CDR3: SASEGRGLGGELF
J: TRBJ2-7; V: TRBV20-1; size: -; CDR3: SAPDRTYEQY
J: TRBJ1-2; V: TRBV29-1; size: -; CDR3: SVVSGGRYGYT
J: TRBJ1-6; V: TRBV4-2; size: -; CDR3: ASSQRQVPNSPLH
J: TRBJ2-1; V: TRBV5-1; size: few; CDR3: ASSPGQGINNEQF
J: TRBJ2-7; V: TRBV2; size: -; CDR3: ASSAQGSNYEQY
J: TRBJ2-1; V: TRBV12-3/TRBV12-4; size: many; CDR3: ASSYKGNEQF
J: TRBJ1-5; V: TRBV15; size: -; CDR3: ATRDTYNQPQH